Listed below are T cell receptor beta chains from one sample, sequenced in a study of shared clonotypes between healthy human individuals. Using immunoSEQ multiplex PCR, the repertoire was profiled, and TCRdb retains in-frame clones only, with some absent. This sample has under 850,000 clones, with roughly 72% found just once. Sequencing was performed on memory CD4+ T cells sorted from blood. The receptors derive from a woman aged 25 to 39 in good health. The CDR3 runs from the conserved cysteine through the conserved F or W. A D gene is named only where the DNA matches it firmly. Clone size appears in some rows only: once, few, many, or a class for an expanded clone.

j_gene,abundance,v_gene,d_gene,CDR3nt,CDR3aa
TRBJ2-2,NA,TRBV4-1,TRBD2,TGCGCCAGCAGCCCGGGACTAGTTTTTCCCGGGGAGCTGTTTTTT,CASSPGLVFPGELFF
TRBJ2-5,NA,TRBV18,TRBD2,TGTGCCAGCTCACCGGTAAGCGGGAGTACTCATGAGACCCAGTACTTC,CASSPVSGSTHETQYF
TRBJ2-1,NA,TRBV19,NA,TGTGCCAGTAGTAGAGGGACCCGGGGGATCGATGAGCAGTTCTTC,CASSRGTRGIDEQFF
TRBJ1-4,few,TRBV7-9,NA,TGTGCCAGCAGCTTAAAGAGAGCTACTAATGAAAAACTGTTTTTT,CASSLKRATNEKLFF
TRBJ2-1,once,TRBV6-5,TRBD2,TGTGCCAGCAATAGAGCGGGAGCGGTCAATGAGCAGTTCTTC,CASNRAGAVNEQFF
TRBJ1-5,NA,TRBV5-4,NA,TGTGCCAGCAGCGGGGGAATCAATCAGCCCCAGCATTTT,CASSGGINQPQHF
TRBJ2-1,NA,TRBV7-5,NA,TGTGTCAGAAGCTCTTCGGGGACTAGCGGGAGTAATGAGCAGTTCTTC,CVRSSSGTSGSNEQFF
TRBJ1-2,NA,TRBV30,TRBD1,TGTGCCTGGAGTCGAACCGGGACAGGGGGCAACTATGGCTACACCTTC,CAWSRTGTGGNYGYTF
TRBJ2-1,NA,TRBV6-5,NA,TGTGCCAGCTCCAAGGGGACTCTGGGGAACAATGAGCAGTTCTTC,CASSKGTLGNNEQFF
TRBJ2-3,NA,TRBV29-1,NA,TGCAGCGTTGAAGGGGCCCGTTCTAGCACAGATACGCAGTATTTT,CSVEGARSSTDTQYF
TRBJ1-1,NA,TRBV5-6,NA,TGTGCCAGCAGCTTCCGGATGAACACTGAAGCTTTCTTT,CASSFRMNTEAFF
TRBJ2-3,NA,TRBV15,NA,TGTGCCACCAGCCCCCCTACTAGCACAGATACGCAGTATTTT,CATSPPTSTDTQYF
TRBJ2-2,NA,TRBV11-2,NA,TGTGCCAGCAGCGGGGCGGGATGGACCGGGGAGCTGTTTTTT,CASSGAGWTGELFF
TRBJ2-5,NA,TRBV7-2,NA,TGTGCCAGCAGCTTAGGGCGGGTCCTTGAGCAGTACTTC,CASSLGRVLEQYF
TRBJ2-7,few,TRBV30,TRBD1,TGTGCCTGGAGAACAGGGGTTTCGGTAGAGCAGTACTTC,CAWRTGVSVEQYF
TRBJ1-2,NA,TRBV28,NA,TGTGCCAGCAGTTTGAGTCCCCCGGGGATCTATGGCTACACCTTC,CASSLSPPGIYGYTF